A selection of T cell receptor beta chains follows, all from one sample in a study of CD8+CD57+ T cells in acquired aplastic anemia. TCRdb itself ran the reads through MiXCR, one entry per CDR3 protein. The sample shows under 350,000 distinct CDR3 sequences, roughly three fifths of them seen only once. The source material was sorted CD4+, CD8+, or CD8+CD57+ T cells (not recorded which) from PBMCs. These receptor sequences come from a human donor with severe aplastic anemia or a healthy control (not recorded which). Each CDR3 is given with its conserved first and last residue. The D gene is left open where the match is weak. Expanded clones get a size class; other rows say once, few or many, or leave the size out.

d_gene,v_gene,j_gene,abundance,CDR3aa,CDR3nt
TRBD2,TRBV12-3/TRBV12-4,TRBJ2-5,-,CASSPGTSGGRETQYF,TGTGCCAGCAGTCCAGGGACTAGCGGGGGAAGAGAGACCCAGTACTTC
-,TRBV12-3/TRBV12-4,TRBJ1-6,many,CASSSQGTLSPLHF,TGTGCCAGCAGTTCGCAGGGAACTCTATCACCCCTCCACTTT
-,TRBV7-9,TRBJ1-5,many,CASSSLEGTVNQPQHF,TGTGCCAGCAGCTCGCTGGAGGGTACGGTCAATCAGCCCCAGCATTTT
TRBD1,TRBV30,TRBJ1-6,many,CAWSYRGTNSPLHF,TGTGCCTGGAGTTACAGGGGAACCAATTCACCCCTCCACTTT
-,TRBV7-8,TRBJ2-5,once,CASSLGRQETQYF,TGTGCCAGCAGCTTAGGACGGCAAGAGACCCAGTACTTC
-,TRBV2,TRBJ2-3,-,CASVRPFSTDTQYF,TGTGCCAGCGTCAGACCGTTTAGCACAGATACGCAGTATTTT
-,TRBV2,TRBJ1-1,many,CASSEGLNTEAFF,TGTGCCAGCAGTGAAGGGTTGAACACTGAAGCTTTCTTT
-,TRBV25-1,TRBJ1-2,few,CASSVDAIDGYTF,TGTGCCAGCAGTGTTGACGCGATCGATGGCTACACCTTC
-,TRBV7-8,TRBJ1-6,few,CASSLPTPQRSPLHF,TGTGCCAGCAGCTTACCAACCCCGCAGCGTTCACCCCTCCACTTT
TRBD2,TRBV7-2,TRBJ2-7,-,CASSSLRASRGGDEQYF,TGTGCCAGCAGCTCCCTAAGGGCGTCTCGCGGGGGAGACGAGCAGTACTTC
-,TRBV11-2,TRBJ2-5,-,CASRQEGLRLQGRTQYF,TGTGCCAGCAGACAAGAAGGCCTTCGTTTGCAGGGGAGGACCCAGTACTTC
-,TRBV12-5,TRBJ2-1,many,CASGLVLGADFDNEQFF,TGTGCTAGTGGTTTGGTACTTGGGGCCGATTTTGACAATGAGCAGTTCTTC
-,TRBV12-3/TRBV12-4,TRBJ2-2,many,CASRGGGDTGELFF,TGTGCCAGCAGGGGGGGTGGTGACACCGGGGAGCTGTTTTTT
-,TRBV7-8,TRBJ1-1,many,CASSFLQGNTEAFF,TGTGCCAGCAGCTTCCTCCAGGGGAACACTGAAGCTTTCTTT
-,TRBV29-1,TRBJ2-7,once,CSILTGTTQEQYF,TGCAGCATCTTGACAGGGACTACTCAAGAGCAGTACTTC
-,TRBV15,TRBJ2-3,-,CATSRNADTQYF,TGTGCCACCAGCAGAAACGCAGATACGCAGTATTTT
TRBD1,TRBV6-2/TRBV6-3,TRBJ2-1,-,CASETGWDDEQFF,TGTGCCAGCGAGACAGGGTGGGATGATGAGCAGTTCTTC
-,TRBV20-1,TRBJ2-1,-,CSASIGVYNEQFF,TGCAGTGCTAGTATCGGGGTTTACAATGAGCAGTTCTTC
-,TRBV20-1,TRBJ2-2,-,CSARGGPWELFF,TGCAGTGCTAGGGGGGGGCCCTGGGAGCTGTTTTTT
-,TRBV25-1,TRBJ1-1,-,CASQKMVSGPTEAFF,TGTGCCAGCCAAAAGATGGTATCGGGGCCCACTGAAGCTTTCTTT
-,TRBV4-3,TRBJ2-1,few,CASSHVRDPDNEQFF,TGCGCCAGCAGCCACGTCCGGGACCCTGACAATGAGCAGTTCTTC
-,TRBV7-8,TRBJ1-1,-,CASSSRTGGTEAFF,TGTGCCAGCAGCTCTCGGACGGGTGGGACTGAAGCTTTCTTT
TRBD1,TRBV9,TRBJ2-5,-,CASSLRDRGQETQYF,TGTGCCAGCAGCCTACGGGACAGGGGTCAAGAGACCCAGTACTTC
-,TRBV5-1,TRBJ1-4,many,CASSLGTVPTNEKLFF,TGCGCCAGCAGCTTGGGGACCGTGCCAACTAATGAAAAACTGTTTTTT
TRBD2,TRBV5-4,TRBJ2-3,-,CAISEGGRSRDTQYF,TGTGCCATCAGTGAGGGCGGGAGATCCCGCGATACGCAGTATTTT
-,TRBV20-1,TRBJ2-1,-,CSAMSPGYNEQFF,TGCAGTGCTATGTCTCCGGGCTACAATGAGCAGTTCTTC
-,TRBV14,TRBJ2-7,-,CASREGGYEQYF,TGTGCCAGCAGGGAGGGGGGCTACGAGCAGTACTTC
TRBD1,TRBV9,TRBJ2-7,-,CASSPRTGFYEQYF,TGTGCCAGCAGCCCCCGGACAGGTTTCTACGAGCAGTACTTC
-,TRBV2,TRBJ2-4,-,CASSVFTGSNIQYF,TGTGCCAGCAGTGTCTTTACAGGGTCAAACATTCAGTACTTC
-,TRBV24-1,TRBJ2-5,-,CATSDRSVQETQYF,TGTGCCACCAGTGATCGGTCAGTCCAAGAGACCCAGTACTTC
TRBD1,TRBV9,TRBJ1-1,-,CASSVVGQGVGDTEAFF,TGTGCCAGCAGCGTAGTGGGACAGGGGGTGGGGGACACTGAAGCTTTCTTT
-,TRBV7-2,TRBJ1-1,-,CASSLSWGRYNEAFF,TGTGCCAGCAGCTTATCTTGGGGTCGCTACAATGAAGCTTTCTTT
-,TRBV12-3/TRBV12-4,TRBJ1-6,-,CASGKGGYSPLHF,TGTGCCAGCGGGAAGGGGGGTTATTCACCCCTCCACTTT
TRBD2,TRBV20-1,TRBJ2-5,few,CSADSPSGRAQETQYF,TGCAGTGCGGACAGCCCTAGCGGGAGGGCCCAAGAGACCCAGTACTTC
-,TRBV10-3,TRBJ1-2,-,CAIRGTLDVSGYTF,TGTGCCATCAGGGGGACACTGGACGTTAGTGGCTACACCTTC
-,TRBV20-1,TRBJ1-5,-,CSARKQGSQPQHF,TGCAGTGCTAGGAAACAGGGAAGTCAGCCCCAGCATTTT
TRBD1,TRBV12-5,TRBJ2-2,many,CASGFGGWTGGGYTGELFF,TGTGCTAGTGGTTTCGGCGGGTGGACAGGGGGCGGGTACACCGGGGAGCTGTTTTTT
-,TRBV10-2,TRBJ1-1,-,CASSVERDTEAFF,TGCGCCAGCAGTGTGGAACGAGACACTGAAGCTTTCTTT
-,TRBV2,TRBJ1-1,-,CASIGGGNTEAFF,TGTGCCAGCATCGGGGGCGGGAACACTGAAGCTTTCTTT
-,TRBV2,TRBJ2-7,-,CASSPTGSSSYEQYF,TGTGCCAGCAGTCCCACTGGGAGTAGCTCCTACGAGCAGTACTTC
TRBD1,TRBV4-2,TRBJ2-5,few,CASSGSDRGLYF,TGTGCCAGCAGCGGAAGCGACAGGGGGTTGTACTTC
TRBD1,TRBV7-9,TRBJ2-2,once,CASSSGGANTGELFF,TGTGCCAGCAGCTCAGGGGGCGCGAACACCGGGGAGCTGTTTTTT
-,TRBV20-1,TRBJ1-2,few,CSADLRAGSVYGYTF,TGCAGTGCCGATCTCCGTGCAGGGTCCGTGTATGGCTACACCTTC
-,TRBV7-9,TRBJ2-1,-,CASSLPSNVYNEQFF,TGTGCCAGCAGCTTACCCTCGAACGTCTACAATGAGCAGTTCTTC
TRBD1,TRBV20-1,TRBJ2-7,once,CSANSGTAITFYEQYF,TGCAGTGCCAATTCCGGGACAGCCATAACCTTCTACGAGCAGTACTTC
TRBD1,TRBV18,TRBJ2-7,many,CASSPKDRVYEQYF,TGTGCCAGCTCACCGAAGGACAGGGTGTACGAGCAGTACTTC
TRBD1,TRBV15,TRBJ2-2,-,CATSRITGGTGELFF,TGTGCCACCAGCAGAATTACAGGGGGGACCGGGGAGCTGTTTTTT
TRBD1,TRBV19,TRBJ1-4,-,CASNDRGNEQFF,TGTGCCAGTAACGACAGGGGCAATGAGCAGTTTTTT
-,TRBV12-3/TRBV12-4,TRBJ2-7,-,CASSWGPYEQYF,TGTGCCAGCAGTTGGGGGCCCTACGAGCAGTACTTC
-,TRBV20-1,TRBJ2-7,many,CSARVTSPSYEQYF,TGCAGTGCTAGAGTAACGTCCCCCTCCTACGAGCAGTACTTC
-,TRBV7-2,TRBJ2-7,-,CASSLGQGRYYEQYF,TGTGCCAGCAGCTTAGGGCAGGGGAGATACTACGAGCAGTACTTC